This T cell receptor beta chain originates from a study of cytomegalovirus exposure and HLA in healthy donors. Primers for the PCR totalled 60 Vbeta and 13 Jbeta. The method was immunoSEQ multiplex PCR; TCRdb's version includes in-frame clones alone and lacks a portion of them. The data contain under 250,000 clones, roughly 85% of them singletons. Looked up from germline, CDR1 is MGHDK and CDR2 is SYGVNS. The CDR3 is 15 amino acids. V shed 3 bases, J shed 7 bases, and the junction held 5 bases outside the gene matches. This clone was seen a single time. This chain connects TRBV25-1 to TRBJ1-6; 8 bases fit TRBD1. The clonotype originates from a male donor in good health and CMV-seronegative. Material for sequencing was PBMCs. The CDR3 region has the DNA TGTGCCAGCAGTGACCCCGGACAGGGAAATTCACCCCTCCACTTT. Translating gives CASSDPGQGNSPLHF.